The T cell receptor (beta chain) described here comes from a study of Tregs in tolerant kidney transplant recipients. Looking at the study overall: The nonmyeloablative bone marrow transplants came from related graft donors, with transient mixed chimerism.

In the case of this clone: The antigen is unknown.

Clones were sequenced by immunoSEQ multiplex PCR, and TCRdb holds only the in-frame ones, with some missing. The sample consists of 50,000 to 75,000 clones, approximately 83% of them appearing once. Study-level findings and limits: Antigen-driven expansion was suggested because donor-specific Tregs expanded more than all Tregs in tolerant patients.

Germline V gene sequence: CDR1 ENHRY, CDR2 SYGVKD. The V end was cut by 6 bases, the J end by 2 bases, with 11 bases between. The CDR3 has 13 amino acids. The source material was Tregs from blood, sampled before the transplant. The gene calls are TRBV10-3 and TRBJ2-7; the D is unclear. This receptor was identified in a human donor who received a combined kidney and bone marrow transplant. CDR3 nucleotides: TGTGCCATCAGAGGGCAGGCCACCTACGAGCAGTACTTC. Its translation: CAIRGQATYEQYF.